This TCR beta chain was identified during a study of cytomegalovirus exposure and HLA in healthy donors. Germline values: CDR1 MDHEN, CDR2 SYDVKM. The CDR3 is 14 residues long. V gave up 5 bases and J gave up 3 bases, with 11 bases separating them. Profiled with immunoSEQ multiplex PCR; TCRdb holds only in-frame clones, not every one. The sample contains 110,000 or so clones, around 83% of which appear only once. The chain combines TRBV28 with TRBJ1-5; a weak D match, TRBD1 (5 bases). The sample comprised PBMCs. The sequence came from a woman aged 18-29 years in good health and CMV-seropositive. CDR3 sequence (DNA): TGTGCCAGCAGTGCCGGGGGACTCAATCAGCCCCAGCATTTT. Encoded protein: CASSAGGLNQPQHF.